Listed here is a single TCR beta chain. Time point specified: after trial treatment. Specified treatment: LDRT plus nivolumab, ipilimumab, low-dose cyclophosphamide and aspirin (RACIN trial). Donors were treated with nivolumab, ipilimumab, aspirin, and low-dose cyclophosphamide and radiotherapy. This sample was included in a study of low-dose radiotherapy and immunotherapy resistance in tumors. Study details: Patients of Cohort 1 had 0.5 Gy fractions every 2 weeks, which summed to 6.5 Gy. Intravenous ipilimumab 1 mg/kg every six weeks was given with nivolumab 240 mg every two weeks.

TRAV and TRBV primers primed cDNA for both TCRalpha and TCRbeta. For amplifying TCRs, the PCR ran for about 22 cycles with Phusion, which was used together with a constant-region primer and the adapter on the V primers. In vitro transcription served to amplify the mRNA that had been isolated. TCRdb independently ran MiXCR on the reads; one entry per CDR3 protein. The sample has tens of thousands of distinct CDR3 sequences, less than 30% seen once. The CDR3 contains 14 residues. The junction had 4 bases not matched to a gene; V was cut back by 3 bases and J by 3 bases. Germline CDR1 SGHRS, CDR2 YFSETQ.

The chain uses TRBV5-1 and TRBJ2-7, with 9 bases fitting TRBD1. Sequenced here: PBMCs, sampled after low-dose radiotherapy plus immunotherapy. The clonotype originates from a male donor with prostate cancer. CDR3 protein: CASSSGTGFYEQYF. For the CDR3, the DNA is TGCGCCAGCAGCTCAGGGACAGGGTTCTACGAGCAGTACTTC.